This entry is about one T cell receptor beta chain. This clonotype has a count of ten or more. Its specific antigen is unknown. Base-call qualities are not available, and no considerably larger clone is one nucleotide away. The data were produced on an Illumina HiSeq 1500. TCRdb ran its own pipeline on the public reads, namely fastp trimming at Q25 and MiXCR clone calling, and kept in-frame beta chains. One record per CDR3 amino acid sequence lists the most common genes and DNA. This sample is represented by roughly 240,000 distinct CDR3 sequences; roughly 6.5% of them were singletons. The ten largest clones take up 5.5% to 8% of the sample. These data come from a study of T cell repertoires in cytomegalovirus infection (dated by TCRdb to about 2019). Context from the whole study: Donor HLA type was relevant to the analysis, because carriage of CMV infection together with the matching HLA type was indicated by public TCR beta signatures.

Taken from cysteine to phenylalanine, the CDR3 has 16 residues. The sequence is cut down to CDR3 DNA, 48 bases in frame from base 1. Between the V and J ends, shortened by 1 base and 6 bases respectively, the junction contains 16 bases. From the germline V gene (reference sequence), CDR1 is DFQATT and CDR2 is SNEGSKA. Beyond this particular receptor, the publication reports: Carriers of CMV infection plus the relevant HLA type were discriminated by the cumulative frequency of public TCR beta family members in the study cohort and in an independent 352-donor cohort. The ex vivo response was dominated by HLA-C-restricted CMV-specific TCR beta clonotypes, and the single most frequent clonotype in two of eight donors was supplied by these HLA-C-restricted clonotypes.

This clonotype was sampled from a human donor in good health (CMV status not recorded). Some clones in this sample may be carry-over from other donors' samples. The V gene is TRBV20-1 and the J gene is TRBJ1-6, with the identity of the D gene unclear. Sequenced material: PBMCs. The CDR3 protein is CSARVMDGLTNSPLHF. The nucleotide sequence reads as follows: TGCAGTGCTAGAGTCATGGACGGGCTGACTAATTCACCCCTCCACTTT.